A single sample is the source of the 22 T cell receptor beta chains below, sequenced in a study of early T cells in non-severe SARS-CoV-2 infection. TCRdb passed the 5' RACE reads through MiXCR, listing each CDR3 protein once. The sample contains about 60,000 distinct CDR3 sequences, roughly a tenth of which appear only once. The specimen was whole blood. Receptors were obtained from an adult who was a healthcare worker with PCR-confirmed SARS-CoV-2 infection or an uninfected control (not recorded which).

The chain combines TRBV20-1 with TRBJ2-4, with a weak D call TRBD1 (5 bases). This CDR3 is 15 amino acids long. The germline V gene has CDR1 DFQATT and CDR2 SNEGSKA (reference sequence). V was cut by 2 bases and J by 5 bases, with 16 bases left in between. DNA for the CDR3: TGCAGTGCTAGACCTTTCGACAGAAGCGAAAACATTCAGTACTTC. Protein: CSARPFDRSENIQYF.

The chain joins TRBV9 to TRBJ1-2; D uncertain. The CDR3 covers 12 residues. Germline CDR1 and CDR2: SGDLS and YYNGEE. Trimming left V 2 bases short and J 5 bases short, with 7 bases between. CDR3 amino acids: CASSVSRYGYTF. The CDR3 DNA is TGTGCCAGCAGCGTCTCCAGATATGGCTACACCTTC.

The rearrangement joins TRBV20-1 to TRBJ2-2; a possible D gene is TRBD1 (5 bases). The CDR3 sequence is 15 residues long. V was pared by 5 bases and J by 0 bases, with 13 bases between. Germline loops: CDR1 DFQATT, CDR2 SNEGSKA (reference sequence). CDR3: CSAANRISNTGELFF. As DNA, the CDR3 is TGCAGTGCTGCGAACAGGATTTCGAACACCGGGGAGCTGTTTTTT.

This clonotype was recorded many times. This chain uses TRBV10-3 with TRBJ1-2, with D maybe TRBD1 (5 bases). The CDR3 has 13 residues. CDR1 is ENHRY, CDR2 SYGVKD, per germline. Trimming shortened V by 0 bases and J by 6 bases, and 8 bases separated the two germline ends. CDR3 nucleotides: TGTGCCATCAGTGAGTCCGGGACCAATGGCTACACCTTC. This gives the protein CAISESGTNGYTF.

The rearrangement joins TRBV12-3 or TRBV12-4 to TRBJ2-6; 8 nucleotides line up with TRBD1. The CDR3 extends over 18 amino acids. The trim removed 5 bases at V and 0 bases at J, leaving 9 bases unmatched. The CDR3 reads CASSGTGRLLSGANVLTF. CDR3 bases: TGTGCCAGCAGTGGGACAGGCAGGCTTCTCTCTGGGGCCAACGTCCTGACTTTC.

This clonotype was recorded at least ten times. V gene TRBV7-9 combines with J gene TRBJ2-5; D may be TRBD2 (6 bases). Germline values: CDR1 SEHNR, CDR2 FQNEAQ (reference sequence). Trimming removed 7 bases from V and 3 bases from J, with 6 bases in between. The CDR3 is 11 residues long. The DNA of the CDR3 is TGTGCCAGCAAGCGGGAAGAGACCCAGTACTTC. Protein: CASKREETQYF.

This clonotype has at least ten counts. This chain joins TRBV5-4 and TRBJ2-1; possible D gene TRBD2, 6 bases. This CDR3 contains 15 residues. Trimming took off 4 bases at V and 4 bases at J, with 15 bases between the two ends. CDR1 is SGHNT, CDR2 YYREEE, per germline (reference sequence). CDR3 in DNA: TGTGCCAGCAGCCCCAGCAGGGAGGTGTACAATGAGCAGTTCTTC. The encoded protein is CASSPSREVYNEQFF. Based on the CDR3 plus reference TRBV5-4 and TRBJ2-1, the full variable domain is ETGVTQSPTHLIKTRGQQVTLRCSSQSGHNTVSWYQQALGQGPQFIFQYYREEENGRGNFPPRFSGLQFPNYSSELNVNALELDDSALYLCASSPSREVYNEQFFGPGTRLTVL.

The J gene is TRBJ2-7, the V gene TRBV12-3 or TRBV12-4; D perhaps matches TRBD1 (5 bases). The CDR3 is made up of 14 amino acids. Between the trimmed V and J ends, which lost 3 bases and 5 bases, there was a span of 14 bases. CDR3 coding DNA: TGTGCCAGCAGTTTCAGGGTTGAGGCCCACGAGCAGTACTTC. Amino acid sequence: CASSFRVEAHEQYF.

The chain employs TRBV12-3 or TRBV12-4 and TRBJ2-2, with D unresolved. This CDR3 spans 15 amino acids. V was shortened by 6 bases and J by 1 base, with 12 bases between the two germline ends. The CDR3 DNA reads TGTGCCAGCAGCCCTATGTCAGGGAACACCGGGGAGCTGTTTTTT. This sequence encodes CASSPMSGNTGELFF.

This sequence joins TRBV29-1 and TRBJ2-3; no reliable D call. V was cut by 3 bases and J by 1 base, with 5 bases left in between. Germline CDR1 is SQVTM and CDR2 is ANQGSEA. CDR3 size: 12 residues. CDR3 nucleotides: TGCAGCGTTGACACGGGCACAGATACGCAGTATTTT. Protein: CSVDTGTDTQYF.

A few counts support this clonotype. CDR3 sequence reads: CASSSLAGGPIETQYF. DNA for the CDR3: TGTGCCAGCAGCTCACTAGCGGGGGGTCCCATAGAGACCCAGTACTTC. The chain is built from TRBV7-4 and TRBJ2-5; 12 nucleotides align to TRBD2. CDR3 size: 16 residues. V shed 4 bases and J 4 bases; nucleotides not matched to a gene: 7. CDR1 is SGHVT, CDR2 SQSDAQ, per germline.

This clonotype was seen repeatedly, ten times or more. The chain recombines TRBV11-2 with TRBJ2-7, with D tentatively TRBD2 (6 bases). V shed 5 bases and J shed 6 bases, with 17 bases lying between them. Germline V gene sequence: CDR1 SGHAT, CDR2 FQNNGV. CDR3 size: 14 residues. This CDR3 reads CASSGRLAQGEQYF. DNA of the CDR3: TGTGCCAGCAGCGGGCGGCTAGCGCAGGGCGAGCAGTACTTC.

This clonotype was counted between two and nine times. The genes are TRBV19 and TRBJ2-7; TRBD2 aligns across 11 bases. CDR1 LNHDA and CDR2 SQIVND come from the germline V gene (reference sequence). The V gene end was trimmed by 4 bases and the J gene end by 0 bases; junction bases not matched to a gene: 5. The CDR3 runs to 16 residues. CDR3 in amino acids: CASSKQGLAGSYEQYF. CDR3 DNA: TGTGCCAGTAGTAAACAAGGACTAGCGGGCTCCTACGAGCAGTACTTC.

This clonotype was seen a few times. V is TRBV5-1 and J is TRBJ2-5, with 7 bases fitting TRBD1. The junction had 12 bases not matched to a gene; V was cut back by 2 bases and J by 5 bases. Per the germline V gene, CDR1 is SGHRS and CDR2 is YFSETQ. This CDR3 region has 16 residues. The CDR3 DNA follows: TGCGCCAGCAGCTTTCGACCAGGGGGATCAGGGGAGACCCAGTACTTC. This gives the protein CASSFRPGGSGETQYF.

This clonotype occurred a few times. V is TRBV7-2 and J is TRBJ1-1, with 10 bases fitting TRBD1. Per germline, CDR1 SGHTA and CDR2 FQGNSA. The length of the CDR3 is 14 residues. With 0 bases clipped from V and 5 bases from J, the junction kept 0 bases outside the gene matches. The CDR3 DNA reads as TGTGCCAGCAGCTTAGCGGGACAGGGGACTGAAGCTTTCTTT. This sequence encodes CASSLAGQGTEAFF.

This clonotype was detected many times. The rearrangement links TRBV2 to TRBJ2-5, with 11 bases identical to TRBD2. V shed 5 bases and J 12 bases; nucleotides not matched to a gene: 11. The CDR3 is made up of 14 amino acids. Germline V gene data show CDR1 as SNHLY and CDR2 as FYNNEI. The CDR3 protein is CASSFGTSGGDKYF. CDR3 coding DNA: TGTGCCAGCAGTTTTGGTACTAGCGGGGGAGATAAGTACTTC.

A few counts support this clonotype. This chain links TRBV7-8 with TRBJ2-5; 9 positions agree with TRBD2. J gave up 7 bases and V 5 bases, and 14 bases lay outside the gene matches. The germline CDR1 and CDR2 sequences are SGHVS and FQNEAQ. The CDR3 spans 16 residues. CDR3 coding DNA: TGTGCCAGCAGCCCTATAGCGGGAGCCACCCTGAGGACCCAGTACTTC. Translation gives CASSPIAGATLRTQYF. Full variable domain (outside the CDR3, taken from reference TRBV7-8 and TRBJ2-5): GAGVSQSPRYKVAKRGQDVALRCDPISGHVSLFWYQQALGQGPEFLTYFQNEAQLDKSGLPSDRFFAERPEGSVSTLKIQRTQQEDSAVYLCASSPIAGATLRTQYFGPGTRLLVL.

In this sample, this clonotype turned up many times. The chain is built from TRBV6-5 and TRBJ1-1; unclear D gene. The CDR3 is made up of 13 amino acids. Germline V gene data show CDR1 as MNHEY and CDR2 as SVGAGI. The V and J ends lost 2 bases and 1 base respectively, with 5 bases between them. The CDR3 region has the DNA TGTGCCAGCAGTTACGGGAAGAACACTGAAGCTTTCTTT. It translates to CASSYGKNTEAFF.

CDR3 sequence (DNA): TGTGCCAGCAGTTTCTCCAAAAACATTCAGTACTTC. Translation: CASSFSKNIQYF. The V and J genes are TRBV12-3 or TRBV12-4 and TRBJ2-4; D is uncertain. This CDR3 comprises 12 residues. V was pared by 3 bases and J by 2 bases, with 2 bases between.

This clonotype was seen repeatedly, ten times or more. The chain links TRBV13 to TRBJ2-7; 9 nucleotides agree with TRBD1. V was pared by 4 bases and J by 3 bases, with 10 bases of the junction left unmatched. Germline CDR1 reads PRHDT; CDR2 reads FYEKMQ (reference sequence). This CDR3 region has 16 residues. CDR3 in amino acids: CASSYTGQGLFYEQYF. The CDR3 DNA reads TGTGCCAGCAGCTACACGGGACAGGGTCTGTTCTACGAGCAGTACTTC.

The chain combines TRBV9 with TRBJ2-3; a possible D gene is TRBD2 (6 bases). The CDR3 is 14 amino acids. Germline CDR1 is SGDLS and CDR2 is YYNGEE. Trimming took off 2 bases at V and 7 bases at J, with 14 bases between the two ends. This CDR3 is CASSVGGLVNTQYF. CDR3 DNA sequence: TGTGCCAGCAGCGTCGGGGGACTCGTGAATACGCAGTATTTT.

This clonotype came up a few times. V and J are TRBV7-2 and TRBJ1-2, with TRBD1 matching 7 bases. CDR3 size: 15 residues. The V segment lost 2 bases and the J segment 6 bases; nucleotides outside the gene matches: 9. Germline V CDR1 and CDR2: SGHTA, FQGNSA. DNA for the CDR3: TGTGCCAGCAGCTTATCCGCCGGGACAGAAAATGGCTACACCTTC. It specifies CASSLSAGTENGYTF.